This passage covers 31 T cell receptor beta chains from one sample sequenced in a study of T cell changes during pregnancy in multiple sclerosis. This table comes from immunoSEQ multiplex PCR, and its TCRdb copy is limited to in-frame clones, with some not included. The sample shows under 45,000 clones, 70% to 90% of them seen only once. Sample: CD8+ T cells from peripheral blood mononuclear cells, taken in the first trimester of pregnancy. The receptors originated from a female donor with multiple sclerosis, enrolled in a pregnancy study.

The chain joins TRBV23-1 to TRBJ2-7; 7 nucleotides agree with TRBD2. TRBV23-1 falls under the ORF class, with uncertain function. V shed 0 bases and J 2 bases; nucleotides not matched to a gene: 7. The CDR3 has 16 residues. The CDR3 protein is CASSQSGRGQTYEQYF. The CDR3 DNA follows: TGCGCCAGCAGTCAATCAGGGAGGGGTCAGACCTACGAGCAGTACTTC.

The gene calls are TRBV10-3 and TRBJ1-1; D gene ambiguous. This CDR3 spans 14 amino acids. V lost 2 bases, J lost 6 bases, and 13 bases lay in between. Per germline, CDR1 ENHRY and CDR2 SYGVKD. CDR3 residues: CAISENMYNAEAFF. The CDR3 DNA reads TGTGCCATCAGTGAGAATATGTACAACGCTGAAGCTTTCTTT.

This clone was seen just once. The CDR3 region has the DNA TGTGCCAGCAGCGAGGGACTAGCGGGGTCCTACGAGCAGTACTTC. It is translated as CASSEGLAGSYEQYF. The J gene is TRBJ2-7, the V gene TRBV9, with 13 bases matching TRBD2. CDR1 and CDR2 from the germline V gene are SGDLS and YYNGEE. V lost 3 bases to trimming and J lost 1 base; unmatched junction nucleotides: 1. The CDR3 has 15 residues.

By its share, this clone is medium-sized. This chain links TRBV6-4 with TRBJ2-1; 9 bases align to TRBD2. V trimming: 0 bases; J trimming: 5 bases; junction bases outside the gene matches: 5. Germline CDR1 and CDR2: MRHNA and SNTAGT. The CDR3 has 16 residues. CDR3 sequence: CASSDSQRGDHNEQFF. DNA for the CDR3: TGTGCCAGCAGTGACTCCCAGCGGGGGGATCACAATGAGCAGTTCTTC.

The gene calls are TRBV4-3 and TRBJ2-1; 9 bases are shared with TRBD2. This CDR3 spans 18 amino acids. Germline values: CDR1 LGHNA, CDR2 YSLEER. The V gene end was trimmed by 2 bases and the J gene end by 5 bases; junction bases not matched to a gene: 13. The CDR3: CASSQFFSASGTHNEQFF. CDR3 sequence (DNA): TGCGCCAGCAGCCAATTTTTTTCGGCTAGCGGGACCCACAATGAGCAGTTCTTC.

This rearrangement joins TRBV4-1 to TRBJ2-7, with 9 bases fitting TRBD2. J lost 2 bases, V lost 2 bases, and 4 bases had no gene match. The CDR3 has 15 residues. CDR1 is MGHRA and CDR2 is YSYEKL in the germline V gene. The CDR3 sequence: CASSQQLAGTYEQYF. For the CDR3, the DNA is TGCGCCAGCAGCCAACAACTAGCGGGTACCTACGAGCAGTACTTC.

The chain carries TRBV4-3 and TRBJ2-1; TRBD2 aligns across 8 bases. This CDR3 spans 16 amino acids. V lost 1 base, J lost 8 bases, and 10 bases stayed unmatched. Germline V lookup: CDR1 LGHNA, CDR2 YSLEER. CDR3 in amino acids: CASSQGVRGGADEQFF. The CDR3 nucleotides read TGCGCCAGCAGCCAAGGTGTACGGGGGGGCGCCGATGAGCAGTTCTTC.

The gene calls are TRBV6-4 and TRBJ2-1, with D possibly being TRBD2 (6 bases). Trimming took 2 bases from V and 6 from J, leaving 8 bases between them. CDR3 length: 13 amino acids. Per germline, CDR1 MRHNA and CDR2 SNTAGT. CDR3 in amino acids: CASSDEGLNEQFF. CDR3 nucleotides: TGTGCCAGCAGTGACGAGGGACTCAATGAGCAGTTCTTC.

The chain links TRBV4-2 to TRBJ1-4; D gene ambiguous. This CDR3 spans 15 amino acids. CDR1 and CDR2 from the germline V gene are LGHNA and YNFKEQ. The V gene lost 6 bases and the J gene lost 5 bases, with 16 bases spanning the gap. Written as DNA, the CDR3 is TGTGCCAGCAGGACCCAGGCCAGGAACAATGAAAAACTGTTTTTT. Translating it yields CASRTQARNNEKLFF.

The chain has TRBV2 and TRBJ1-4, with 7 bases aligning to TRBD1. Germline assignment: CDR1 SNHLY and CDR2 FYNNEI. The ends lost 6 bases at V and 6 bases at J; junction bases unmatched: 10. The CDR3 is made up of 15 amino acids. Here the CDR3 reads CASSAVGTDYEKLFF. CDR3 nucleotide sequence: TGTGCCAGCAGCGCCGTCGGGACAGACTATGAAAAACTGTTTTTT.

The chain carries TRBV11-2 and TRBJ2-1, with 8 nucleotides matching TRBD2. The junction had 8 bases not matched to a gene; V was cut back by 5 bases and J by 5 bases. The CDR3 runs to 15 residues. Germline V CDR1 and CDR2: SGHAT, FQNNGV. The CDR3 DNA is TGTGCCAGCAGCCAGCCGGGGGGGCTGGACAATGAGCAGTTCTTC. Its translation: CASSQPGGLDNEQFF.

The rearrangement uses TRBV14 and TRBJ2-3, with D perhaps matching TRBD1 (6 bases). The CDR3 runs to 17 residues. The germline V gene has CDR1 SGHDN and CDR2 FVKESK. The V gene lost 0 bases and the J gene lost 6 bases, with 19 bases spanning the gap. The CDR3, as DNA: TGTGCCAGCAGCCAAGAGGGCTCAGGGGACGGTTACGATACGCAGTATTTT. This codes for CASSQEGSGDGYDTQYF. The full variable domain, with the rest looked up from reference TRBV14 and TRBJ2-3, is EAGVTQFPSHSVIEKGQTVTLRCDPISGHDNLYWYRRVMGKEIKFLLHFVKESKQDESGMPNNRFLAERTGGTYSTLKVQPAELEDSGVYFCASSQEGSGDGYDTQYFGPGTRLTVL.

J is TRBJ2-2 and V is TRBV11-2; 7 bases line up with TRBD2. The CDR3 is 17 residues long. Germline assignment: CDR1 SGHAT and CDR2 FQNNGV. With V trimmed by 1 base and J by 0 bases, 5 bases remained unmatched. In DNA, the CDR3 is TGTGCCAGCAGCTTAGTGGGACTAACATCGAACACCGGGGAGCTGTTTTTT. It codes for CASSLVGLTSNTGELFF.

This clone has only one observation. This chain connects TRBV6-6 to TRBJ1-6, with TRBD1 as a possible D gene (5 bases). V lost 2 bases and J 8 bases, leaving 16 bases between the germline ends. Germline V gene sequence: CDR1 MNHNY, CDR2 SVGAGI (reference sequence). The CDR3 is 16 residues long. Written as DNA, the CDR3 is TGTGCCAGCAGTTACCGTAATACGGGGACTTATTCACCCCTCCACTTT. This sequence encodes CASSYRNTGTYSPLHF.

This sequence joins TRBV13 and TRBJ2-1; D not certain. The germline gives CDR1 PRHDT, CDR2 FYEKMQ (reference sequence). Trimming shortened V by 5 bases and J by 9 bases, and 14 bases separated the two germline ends. The CDR3 is 13 amino acids. CDR3 nucleotide sequence: TGTGCCAGCAGCCCCAGCCTAGTTCTTGAGCAGTTCTTC. It codes for CASSPSLVLEQFF.

CDR3 residues: CASSREKGYTF. The CDR3 DNA reads as TGTGCCAGCAGTAGGGAGAAGGGCTACACCTTC. This chain joins TRBV25-1 and TRBJ1-2; D not certain. The germline V gene encodes CDR1 MGHDK and CDR2 SYGVNS. Between the trimmed V and J ends, which lost 5 bases and 8 bases, there was a span of 9 bases. The CDR3 sequence is 11 residues long.

This CDR3 reads CASSEASGGFTDTQYF. The CDR3 DNA sequence: TGTGCCAGCAGTGAGGCTAGCGGGGGGTTCACAGATACGCAGTATTTT. The J gene is TRBJ2-3, the V gene TRBV6-4; 11 bases agree with TRBD2. V dropped 3 bases and J dropped 2; count of bases not matched to a gene: 4. Germline CDR1 and CDR2: MRHNA and SNTAGT. This CDR3 has 16 residues.

The chain is built from TRBV27 and TRBJ2-5; 8 positions match TRBD1. The CDR3 has 14 residues. CDR1 MNHEY and CDR2 SMNVEV come from the germline V gene (reference sequence). V was clipped by 6 bases and J by 5 bases; unmatched bases: 8. DNA of the CDR3: TGTGCCAGCAGGTTTTACAGGGGGGCGGAGACCCAGTACTTC. The encoded protein is CASRFYRGAETQYF.

J is TRBJ2-6 and V is TRBV9; D is unresolved. In germline, CDR1 is SGDLS, CDR2 YYNGEE. The length of the CDR3 is 14 residues. V lost 4 bases and J 1 base, leaving 6 bases between the germline ends. CDR3: CASSSLSGANVLTF. The CDR3, as DNA: TGTGCCAGCAGCTCTCTGTCTGGGGCCAACGTCCTGACTTTC. The full variable domain, rest sourced from reference TRBV9 and TRBJ2-6, is DSGVTQTPKHLITATGQRVTLRCSPRSGDLSVYWYQQSLDQGLQFLIQYYNGEERAKGNILERFSAQQFPDLHSELNLSSLELGDSALYFCASSSLSGANVLTFGAGSRLTVL.

The chain carries TRBV7-8 and TRBJ2-7; 8 bases agree with TRBD2. CDR1 is SGHVS and CDR2 is FQNEAQ in the germline V gene. Losses at the gene ends were 1 base for V and 1 base for J; bases not matched to a gene: 3. The CDR3 spans 15 residues. This CDR3 reads CASSLVASGSYEQYF. The CDR3 DNA sequence: TGTGCCAGCAGCTTAGTGGCTAGCGGGTCCTACGAGCAGTACTTC.

The chain employs TRBV6-4 and TRBJ2-1; 12 nucleotides match TRBD2. Germline lookup yields CDR1 MRHNA and CDR2 SNTAGT. V gave up 2 bases and J gave up 5 bases; unmatched junction bases: 1. This CDR3 comprises 15 residues. The chain's CDR3 is CASSDGLAGHNEQFF. CDR3 sequence (DNA): TGTGCCAGCAGTGACGGACTAGCGGGGCACAATGAGCAGTTCTTC.

The CDR3: CASSLGVSGGSYNEQFF. In DNA form, the CDR3 reads TGTGCCAGCAGCTTGGGGGTTAGCGGGGGCTCCTACAATGAGCAGTTCTTC. V is TRBV5-6 and J is TRBJ2-1; 9 nucleotides align to TRBD2. Germline CDR1 and CDR2: SGHDT and YYEEEE. V lost 0 bases and J lost 0; bases outside the gene matches: 4. The CDR3 extends over 17 amino acids.

This clone was observed once. The genes are TRBV15 and TRBJ2-4; weak D call: TRBD2 (6 bases). The V gene's germline CDR1 is LNHNV and CDR2 YYDKDF (reference sequence). The CDR3 loop spans 14 amino acids. Trimming stripped 8 bases from V and 2 bases from J, with 13 bases between. This chain's CDR3 is CATGGTLSKNIQYF. CDR3 bases: TGTGCCACCGGAGGGACCCTGTCCAAAAACATTCAGTACTTC.

V usage is TRBV9 and J usage is TRBJ2-5; TRBD1 matches 11 bases. The trim removed 1 base at V and 2 bases at J, leaving 10 bases unmatched. This CDR3 contains 18 residues. Looked up from germline, CDR1 is SGDLS and CDR2 is YYNGEE. The CDR3 sequence is CASSVYGLRDRGQETQYF. In nucleotides, the CDR3 is TGTGCCAGCAGCGTATACGGCCTGCGGGACAGGGGGCAAGAGACCCAGTACTTC.

This clone occurred once. V and J are TRBV7-3 and TRBJ2-5; TRBD2 might be the D (7 bases). Per germline, CDR1 SGHTA and CDR2 FQGTGA. Trimming stripped 0 bases from V and 5 bases from J, with 13 bases between. The CDR3 is made up of 15 amino acids. CDR3 in DNA: TGTGCCAGCAGCTTAACCCCAGGGGAGGGGGAGACCCAGTACTTC. Its translation is CASSLTPGEGETQYF.

The chain has TRBV11-3 and TRBJ1-1; unclear D gene. The ends were cut back, 5 bases at V and 1 base at J, with 5 bases in the middle. The V gene's germline CDR1 is SGHNT and CDR2 YENEEA. The CDR3 length is 12 residues. The chain's CDR3 is CASSNWNTEAFF. For the CDR3, the DNA is TGTGCCAGCAGCAACTGGAACACTGAAGCTTTCTTT. Full variable domain (missing parts from reference TRBV11-3 and TRBJ1-1): EAGVVQSPRYKIIEKKQPVAFWCNPISGHNTLYWYLQNLGQGPELLIRYENEEAVDDSQLPKDRFSAERLKGVDSTLKIQPAELGDSAVYLCASSNWNTEAFFGQGTRLTVV.

The chain uses TRBV9 and TRBJ1-3; 7 bases are shared with TRBD1. V dropped 3 bases and J dropped 0; count of bases not matched to a gene: 0. From germline, CDR1 is SGDLS and CDR2 YYNGEE. This CDR3 contains 14 residues. CDR3 amino acids: CASSGTGSGNTIYF. CDR3 sequence (DNA): TGTGCCAGCAGCGGGACAGGCTCTGGAAACACCATATATTTT.

The rearrangement links TRBV7-6 to TRBJ1-1; no reliable D call. Germline assignment: CDR1 SGHVS and CDR2 FNYEAQ. This CDR3 comprises 13 residues. The germline V and J ends were trimmed by 5 bases and 0 bases, with 7 bases remaining between them. The CDR3, as DNA: TGTGCCAGCAGCCCTTATATGAACACTGAAGCTTTCTTT. Amino acid sequence: CASSPYMNTEAFF. The variable domain in full, completed from reference TRBV7-6 and TRBJ1-1, reads GAGVSQSPRYKVTKRGQDVALRCDPISGHVSLYWYRQALGQGPEFLTYFNYEAQQDKSGLPNDRFSAERPEGSISTLTIQRTEQRDSAMYRCASSPYMNTEAFFGQGTRLTVV.

The chain combines TRBV5-1 with TRBJ2-7, with 11 bases identical to TRBD2. From germline, CDR1 is SGHRS and CDR2 YFSETQ. CDR3 length equals 16 residues. J gave up 6 bases and V 0 bases, and 8 bases lay outside the gene matches. The DNA for the CDR3 is TGCGCCAGCAGCTTGGGCCCACTAGCGGGGGCACGCGAGCAGTACTTC. It codes for CASSLGPLAGAREQYF.

The chain uses TRBV2 and TRBJ2-7; a weak D match, TRBD2 (7 bases). Deletions cut 3 bases from V and 3 bases from J, with 12 bases between. The CDR3 is 14 amino acids. Germline V gene data show CDR1 as SNHLY and CDR2 as FYNNEI. CDR3 nucleotides: TGTGCCAGCAGTGATCTGGGAGGGGGCTACGAGCAGTACTTC. The encoded protein is CASSDLGGGYEQYF.

The V call is TRBV18, the J call TRBJ2-1; the match to TRBD1 covers 9 bases. V shed 6 bases, J shed 8 bases, and the junction held 8 bases outside the gene matches. This CDR3 is 14 amino acids long. In germline, CDR1 is KGHSH, CDR2 LQKENI. The CDR3 protein is CASSPRDREDEQFF. The CDR3 bases are TGTGCCAGCTCTCCCCGGGACAGGGAAGATGAGCAGTTCTTC.